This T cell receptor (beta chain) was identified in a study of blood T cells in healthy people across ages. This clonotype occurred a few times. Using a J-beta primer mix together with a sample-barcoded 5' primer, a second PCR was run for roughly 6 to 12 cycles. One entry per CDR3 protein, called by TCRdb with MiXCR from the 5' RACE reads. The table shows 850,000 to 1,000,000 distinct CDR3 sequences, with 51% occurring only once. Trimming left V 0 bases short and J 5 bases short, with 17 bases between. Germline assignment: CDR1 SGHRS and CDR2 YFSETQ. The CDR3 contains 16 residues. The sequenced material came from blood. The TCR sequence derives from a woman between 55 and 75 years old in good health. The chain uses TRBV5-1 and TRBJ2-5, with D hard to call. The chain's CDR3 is CASSLVLSHEAETQYF. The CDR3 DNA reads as TGCGCCAGCAGCTTGGTCTTGAGCCACGAGGCGGAGACCCAGTACTTC.